This T cell receptor beta chain was recorded in a study of T cell responses to AZD1222 COVID-19 vaccine. Looking at the study overall: Analyses pooled second doses at about 4 or about 12 weeks.

Study-level results: AZD1222 recipients seropositive at baseline numbered only six or seven. Vaccine-associated CD4 TCRs ranged over spike, dominating at 160-218 and 743-854.

TCRdb's copy holds only in-frame clones and misses some; the assay was immunoSEQ multiplex PCR. The table lists about 110,000 clones, approximately 87% of them singletons. This CDR3 has 13 residues. Germline CDR1 and CDR2: SGHNT and YENEEA. Trimming pared 5 bases from V and 5 bases from J, leaving 9 bases between. As concerns this clone: Antigen: not known.

The chain uses TRBV11-3 and TRBJ2-2; D not certain. This TCR derives from an adult in good health. Specimen: peripheral blood, collected on day 0 of AZD1222 vaccination. The CDR3 loop reads CASSTAWTGELFF. The CDR3 bases are TGTGCCAGCAGCACAGCGTGGACCGGGGAGCTGTTTTTT.